This TCR beta chain appears in the sequencing data of a study of T cell repertoires in cytomegalovirus infection. As for the study in general: Newly reported HLA-C-restricted and thoroughly characterized HLA-B-restricted CMV epitopes were employed. Public TCR beta signature analysis indicated the presence of both CMV infection and matching HLA type.

Study-wide results and limits: It was HLA-C-restricted CMV-specific TCR beta clonotypes that dominated the response ex vivo. Carriers of CMV and the relevant HLA type were discriminated by public TCR beta frequency.

TCRdb itself ran the reads through MiXCR, one entry per CDR3 protein. This table holds roughly 340,000 distinct CDR3 sequences, about 27% found once. As regards this clonotype: What it recognizes is unknown.

The CDR3 sequence is 14 residues long. Trimming removed 4 bases at V and 0 bases at J, with 9 bases between. From germline, CDR1 is MNHNS and CDR2 SASEGT. The receptor's source is a human donor in good health (CMV status not recorded). Some clones in this sample may be carry-over from other donors' samples. The starting material was cultured PBMCs, obtained from culture after CMV antigen stimulation. The chain links TRBV6-1 to TRBJ1-1; no definite D call. CDR3 coding DNA: TGTGCCAGCAGTGTAGTACCCATGAACACTGAAGCTTTCTTT. The encoded protein is CASSVVPMNTEAFF.